These 23 T cell receptor beta chains were sequenced from one sample in a study of Ad26.COV2.S vaccination and SARS-CoV-2 variants. Using immunoSEQ multiplex PCR, the repertoire was profiled, and TCRdb retains in-frame clones only, with some absent. Of hundreds of thousands of clones in the sample, about 90% are singletons; the top ten hold under 2%. As to treatment: roughly 19 received Ad26.COV2.S at low or high dose, single or two shots; 5 received placebo; per-sample allocation not given. Material that was analyzed had been drawn on day 63 after the first vaccine or placebo injection. This sample comprised peripheral blood, obtained in a trial of Ad26.COV2.S vaccine versus placebo. These receptors were obtained from a person aged 18-60 years who received the Ad26.COV2.S COVID-19 vaccine or a placebo.

The V call is TRBV19, the J call TRBJ2-7; D is ambiguous. Germline CDR1 LNHDA, CDR2 SQIVND (reference sequence). The CDR3 is 14 residues long. The V end lost 7 bases, the J end lost 3 bases, and 16 bases lay between the germline ends. CDR3: CASTAGPGVYEQYF. The DNA of the CDR3 is TGTGCCAGTACCGCCGGGCCAGGAGTCTACGAGCAGTACTTC.

V usage is TRBV5-6 and J usage is TRBJ2-6, with TRBD1 identical over 9 bases. Trimming cost V 3 bases and J 2 bases; bases outside gene matches: 9. CDR3 size: 18 residues. Per germline, CDR1 SGHDT and CDR2 YYEEEE. The CDR3, as DNA: TGTGCCAGCAGCTCAAACCGGGACAGGGTAACTGGGGCCAACGTCCTGACTTTC. Translated, it gives CASSSNRDRVTGANVLTF. The full variable domain, with the rest looked up from reference TRBV5-6 and TRBJ2-6, is DAGVTQSPTHLIKTRGQQVTLRCSPKSGHDTVSWYQQALGQGPQFIFQYYEEEERQRGNFPDRFSGHQFPNYSSELNVNALLLGDSALYLCASSSNRDRVTGANVLTFGAGSRLTVL.

The chain joins TRBV9 to TRBJ2-5, with D possibly matching TRBD2 (6 bases). Trimming cost V 7 bases and J 4 bases, with 8 bases left between them. The CDR3 totals 11 residues. The germline gives CDR1 SGDLS, CDR2 YYNGEE. The CDR3 here is CASGRGETQYF. The CDR3 region has the DNA TGTGCCAGCGGGCGGGGAGAGACCCAGTACTTC.

This sequence joins TRBV19 and TRBJ2-3, with D possibly TRBD1 on 6 matching bases. The CDR3 loop spans 15 amino acids. Trimming left V 5 bases short and J 1 base short, with 13 bases between. Germline values: CDR1 LNHDA, CDR2 SQIVND (reference sequence). CDR3 residues: CASSPWAGGTDTQYF. The CDR3 region has the DNA TGTGCCAGTAGTCCTTGGGCAGGGGGCACAGATACGCAGTATTTT.

The chain links TRBV19 to TRBJ1-2; D not resolved. Germline V gives CDR1 LNHDA, CDR2 SQIVND (reference sequence). The CDR3 is 11 residues long. V was pared by 6 bases and J by 0 bases, with 2 bases between. The CDR3 DNA reads as TGTGCCAGTAGAGCTAACTATGGCTACACCTTC. It is translated as CASRANYGYTF.

This clone was observed once. The rearrangement links TRBV18 to TRBJ1-1, with TRBD1 identical over 10 bases. This CDR3 has 14 amino acids. The V and J ends lost 6 bases and 5 bases, in that order; junction bases with no gene match: 6. Germline CDR1 and CDR2: KGHSH and LQKENI. The CDR3 loop reads CASSGGQGVTEAFF. CDR3 in DNA: TGTGCCAGCTCGGGTGGACAGGGGGTGACTGAAGCTTTCTTT.

V gene TRBV27 combines with J gene TRBJ1-2, with 8 bases lining up with TRBD1. Trimming took 2 bases from V and 4 from J; bases not matched to a gene: 12. Germline lookup yields CDR1 MNHEY and CDR2 SMNVEV (reference sequence). The CDR3 covers 17 residues. The CDR3 DNA reads as TGTGCCAGCAGTTTAAGGGCAGGGGGCTACACTTTCTATGGCTACACCTTC. This translates into CASSLRAGGYTFYGYTF.

The V and J genes are TRBV4-3 and TRBJ2-3; TRBD2 agrees at 10 bases. From germline, CDR1 is LGHNA and CDR2 YSLEER. The junction had 10 bases not matched to a gene; V was cut back by 4 bases and J by 0 bases. The CDR3 runs to 18 residues. CDR3 coding DNA: TGCGCCAGCAGCCCAAGCGGGGGGGCTAAGGCTAGCACAGATACGCAGTATTTT. Its translation is CASSPSGGAKASTDTQYF.

This clone has a single count. This chain connects TRBV30 to TRBJ1-3; D is ambiguous. This CDR3 region has 14 residues. Deletions cut 1 base from V and 2 bases from J, with 9 bases between. Germline V gene sequence: CDR1 GTSNPN, CDR2 SVGIG (reference sequence). In DNA, the CDR3 is TGTGCCTGGAGTGCCGGAGGGACTGGAAACACCATATATTTT. This gives the protein CAWSAGGTGNTIYF.

The chain combines TRBV5-4 with TRBJ2-3, with D hard to call. Germline CDR1 is SGHNT and CDR2 is YYREEE (reference sequence). Trimming stripped 6 bases from V and 0 bases from J, with 20 bases between. The CDR3 extends over 17 amino acids. The CDR3 DNA is TGTGCCAGCATCCCCGCAAACTCCCACTCTAGCACAGATACGCAGTATTTT. This encodes CASIPANSHSSTDTQYF.

This chain uses TRBV6-2 or TRBV6-3 with TRBJ2-2; perhaps TRBD2 as D (7 bases). The germline V gene has CDR1 MNHEY and CDR2 SVGEGT. Deletions cut 4 bases from V and 5 bases from J, with 20 bases between. The CDR3 covers 17 residues. The CDR3 DNA follows: TGTGCCAGCAGTTCTCTCGGGGGGCTGGAGGGAACCGGGGAGCTGTTTTTT. Encoded protein: CASSSLGGLEGTGELFF.

V gene TRBV27 combines with J gene TRBJ2-7; 8 bases are shared with TRBD1. In germline, CDR1 is MNHEY, CDR2 SMNVEV (reference sequence). V gave up 6 bases and J gave up 2 bases; unmatched junction bases: 9. The CDR3 has 15 amino acids. CDR3 amino acids: CASSQRTGQPYEQYF. CDR3 bases: TGTGCCAGCAGCCAGAGGACAGGGCAACCCTACGAGCAGTACTTC.

The CDR3 bases are TGTGCCACCAGCGCCCGGGGGGGCAGTGGCTACACCTTC. Encoded protein: CATSARGGSGYTF. J is TRBJ1-2 and V is TRBV15, with TRBD1 as a possible D gene (6 bases). Germline V gene data show CDR1 as LNHNV and CDR2 as YYDKDF (reference sequence). CDR3 length equals 13 residues. Between the trimmed V and J ends, which lost 5 bases and 7 bases, there was a span of 14 bases.

The gene calls are TRBV19 and TRBJ1-5; D is unclear. The length of the CDR3 is 13 residues. Germline lookup yields CDR1 LNHDA and CDR2 SQIVND (reference sequence). With 5 bases removed from V and 3 bases from J, the gap between germline ends came to 8 bases. The CDR3: CASSSVLNQPQHF. In nucleotides, the CDR3 is TGTGCCAGTAGTTCGGTCCTCAATCAGCCCCAGCATTTT.

This clone was observed a single time. This rearrangement joins TRBV24-1 to TRBJ2-5; no clear D. The CDR3 contains 13 residues. Between the trimmed V and J ends, which lost 9 bases and 2 bases, there was a span of 12 bases. Looked up from germline, CDR1 is KGHDR and CDR2 is SFDVKD. The CDR3 bases are TGTGCCACCTCATTGGGTCCTCAAGAGACCCAGTACTTC. It specifies CATSLGPQETQYF.

The chain joins TRBV6-6 to TRBJ1-1; TRBD1 matches 7 bases. Germline values: CDR1 MNHNY, CDR2 SVGAGI (reference sequence). With V trimmed by 1 base and J by 0 bases, 5 bases remained unmatched. The CDR3 totals 16 residues. Here the CDR3 DNA reads TGTGCCAGCAGTTACTGGGACAGCCGTATGAACACTGAAGCTTTCTTT. Encoded protein: CASSYWDSRMNTEAFF.

The chain is built from TRBV27 and TRBJ2-1; D is unclear. Germline CDR1 is MNHEY and CDR2 is SMNVEV (reference sequence). The CDR3 is made up of 14 amino acids. V was trimmed by 0 bases and J by 3 bases, leaving 6 bases between them. Here the CDR3 DNA reads TGTGCCAGCAGTTTATCGAGCGACTACAATGAGCAGTTCTTC. Translation: CASSLSSDYNEQFF.

The chain combines TRBV7-2 with TRBJ2-3; D is uncertain. CDR3 size: 14 residues. CDR1 and CDR2 from the germline V gene are SGHTA and FQGNSA. With 5 bases removed from V and 0 bases from J, the gap between germline ends came to 9 bases. In nucleotides, the CDR3 is TGTGCCAGCAGCGTCCTAGGGAGCACAGATACGCAGTATTTT. It codes for CASSVLGSTDTQYF. Full variable domain (missing parts from reference TRBV7-2 and TRBJ2-3): GAGVSQSPSNKVTEKGKDVELRCDPISGHTALYWYRQSLGQGLEFLIYFQGNSAPDKSGLPSDRFSAERTGGSVSTLTIQRTQQEDSAVYLCASSVLGSTDTQYFGPGTRLTVL.

The chain uses TRBV7-9 and TRBJ2-7; tentative D call: TRBD2 (5 bases). Germline CDR1 is SEHNR and CDR2 is FQNEAQ (reference sequence). The CDR3 is 15 amino acids. V gave up 5 bases and J gave up 9 bases, with 23 bases separating them. CDR3: CASSPTLDSSELQYF. CDR3 coding DNA: TGTGCCAGCAGCCCTACGTTGGACTCCTCGGAACTGCAGTACTTC. Full variable domain (remainder filled in from reference TRBV7-9 and TRBJ2-7): DTGVSQNPRHKITKRGQNVTFRCDPISEHNRLYWYRQTLGQGPEFLTYFQNEAQLEKSRLLSDRFSAERPKGSFSTLEIQRTEQGDSAMYLCASSPTLDSSELQYFGPGTRLTVT.

The V gene is TRBV18, the J gene TRBJ2-3; 9 bases are a match to TRBD1. The CDR3 contains 16 residues. Germline trimming cut 5 bases from V and 4 bases from J; bases unmatched to any gene: 10. The germline V gene encodes CDR1 KGHSH and CDR2 LQKENI. The CDR3 DNA follows: TGTGCCAGCTCAACCTATATAGACAGGGGGGCAGATACGCAGTATTTT. This encodes CASSTYIDRGADTQYF.

V usage is TRBV28 and J usage is TRBJ1-2; D possibly corresponds to TRBD1 (5 bases). Germline V CDR1 and CDR2: MDHEN, SYDVKM. The CDR3 is made up of 16 amino acids. The V end was cut by 6 bases, the J end by 2 bases, with 19 bases between. The CDR3 DNA sequence: TGTGCCAGCAGATCCCTTGGTGGGGGGATCAACTATGGCTACACCTTC. It specifies CASRSLGGGINYGYTF.

J is TRBJ1-2 and V is TRBV7-9; 7 bases line up with TRBD1. The CDR3 runs to 16 residues. Germline V CDR1 and CDR2: SEHNR, FQNEAQ (reference sequence). The ends lost 5 bases at V and 1 base at J; junction bases unmatched: 10. In DNA form, the CDR3 reads TGTGCCAGCAGCCCCTGGACAGGTTTCGATAACTATGGCTACACCTTC. This translates into CASSPWTGFDNYGYTF.

The rearrangement uses TRBV11-2 and TRBJ1-1; no clear D gene. Germline CDR1 and CDR2: SGHAT and FQNNGV. The CDR3 sequence is 13 residues long. V was clipped by 1 base and J by 4 bases, with 7 bases between them. CDR3 residues: CASSLADITEAFF. In DNA form, the CDR3 reads TGTGCCAGCAGCTTAGCCGATATCACTGAAGCTTTCTTT.